These 18 T cell receptor beta chains were all obtained from the same sample, sequenced in a study of cytomegalovirus exposure and HLA in healthy donors. PCR used 60 Vbeta primers and 13 Jbeta primers. Repertoires were generated with immunoSEQ multiplex PCR, while TCRdb's copy carries only in-frame clones and drops some. The data contain about 160,000 clones, roughly 80% of them singletons. Sequenced: PBMCs. These receptor sequences come from a male donor in good health and CMV-seropositive.

The rearrangement uses TRBV28 and TRBJ1-2, with D unclear. V was clipped by 7 bases and J by 8 bases, with 11 bases between them. Germline loops: CDR1 MDHEN, CDR2 SYDVKM. There are 11 residues in the CDR3. CDR3 nucleotides: TGTGCCAGCAAAAGAGGAGGGGGCTACACCTTC. It encodes CASKRGGGYTF.

This sequence joins TRBV27 and TRBJ1-5; D is possibly TRBD1 (5 bases). Trimming pared 2 bases from V and 3 bases from J, leaving 8 bases between. The germline CDR1 and CDR2 sequences are MNHEY and SMNVEV (reference sequence). This CDR3 is built from 14 residues. The DNA of the CDR3 is TGTGCCAGCAGTTTAGCCAGGGTCAATCAGCCCCAGCATTTT. Residues: CASSLARVNQPQHF.

The rearrangement joins TRBV11-3 to TRBJ2-3; 9 bases map to TRBD2. Germline V CDR1 and CDR2: SGHNT, YENEEA. CDR3 size: 13 residues. After removal of 5 bases from V and 11 bases from J, the junction contained 8 bases not matched to a gene. CDR3 in amino acids: CASSPSGLAKQYF. The CDR3 DNA is TGTGCCAGCAGCCCGTCGGGACTAGCAAAGCAGTATTTT.

Concerning this clone: One end of the junction fails to match germline, which may point to a read error. This chain joins TRBV28 and TRBJ2-7, with 8 bases lining up with TRBD2. CDR1 is MDHEN and CDR2 is SYDVKM in the germline V gene. The CDR3 has 12 residues. In DNA, the CDR3 is TGCTCCAGCGGGAGCTCAGCCTACGAGCAGTACTTC. Amino acids: CSSGSSAYEQYF.

V and J are TRBV5-1 and TRBJ2-3; 7 bases are shared with TRBD2. CDR3 length equals 15 residues. Unmatched junction bases numbered 6, after V lost 1 base and J lost 4 bases. In germline, CDR1 is SGHRS, CDR2 YFSETQ. CDR3 bases: TGCGCCAGCAGCTTGAAGTTGGGAGGGCCAGATACGCAGTATTTT. Translation: CASSLKLGGPDTQYF.

The chain joins TRBV28 to TRBJ1-5, with D perhaps TRBD1 (5 bases). The ends were cut back, 6 bases at V and 4 bases at J, with 13 bases in the middle. This CDR3 contains 14 residues. Germline V gene data show CDR1 as MDHEN and CDR2 as SYDVKM. CDR3 bases: TGTGCCAGCAGGATGGGGGGGGAAAATCAGCCCCAGCATTTT. This encodes CASRMGGENQPQHF.

Remarks on this clone: At the DNA level, this CDR3 is encoded by other sequences in the same sample as well. The chain recombines TRBV2 with TRBJ2-3; D gene uncertain. V gave up 6 bases and J gave up 8 bases, with 15 bases separating them. Germline loops: CDR1 SNHLY, CDR2 FYNNEI. The CDR3 loop spans 13 amino acids. The CDR3 loop reads CASRALLVGTQYF. CDR3 DNA: TGTGCCAGCAGGGCCCTTTTGGTTGGTACGCAGTATTTT.

The rearrangement links TRBV13 to TRBJ1-1; 7 nucleotides agree with TRBD1. The CDR3 extends over 15 amino acids. Trimming took 4 bases from V and 1 from J; bases not matched to a gene: 6. Germline CDR1 reads PRHDT; CDR2 reads FYEKMQ (reference sequence). The CDR3 region is CASSSDRDGNTEAFF. CDR3 in DNA: TGTGCCAGCAGCTCAGACAGGGATGGGAACACTGAAGCTTTCTTT.

The V call is TRBV11-2, the J call TRBJ2-7; 10 nucleotides agree with TRBD1. J gave up 7 bases and V 5 bases, and 11 bases lay outside the gene matches. Germline V CDR1 and CDR2: SGHAT, FQNNGV. CDR3 size: 15 residues. Here the CDR3 DNA reads TGTGCCAGCAGCCCGATAGTCAGGACAGGGGGAGAGCAGTACTTC. The encoded protein is CASSPIVRTGGEQYF.

The chain is built from TRBV5-8 and TRBJ1-2, with TRBD1 matching 7 bases. The CDR3 extends over 13 amino acids. Per germline, CDR1 SGHTS and CDR2 YDEGEE. The junction had 4 bases not matched to a gene; V was cut back by 4 bases and J by 4 bases. CDR3 loop: CASSMGQFYGYTF. The CDR3 nucleotides are TGTGCCAGCAGCATGGGACAGTTCTATGGCTACACCTTC.

The CDR3 DNA is TGCGCCAGCGGAGATTCAGCGGACTACACAGATACGCAGTATTTT. Its translation is CASGDSADYTDTQYF. The V and J genes are TRBV10-1 and TRBJ2-3; weak D call: TRBD2 (6 bases). Germline V CDR1 and CDR2: WNHNN, SYGVQD (reference sequence). This CDR3 is 15 amino acids long. Trimming shortened V by 8 bases and J by 2 bases, and 17 bases separated the two germline ends.

This chain connects TRBV2 to TRBJ1-2; possibly TRBD1 for D (6 bases). This CDR3 is 13 amino acids long. The V end lost 7 bases, the J end lost 1 base, and 10 bases lay between the germline ends. Germline V CDR1 and CDR2: SNHLY, FYNNEI. CDR3 amino acids: CASKKDSNYGYTF. The CDR3 coding sequence is TGTGCCAGCAAGAAGGACAGTAACTATGGCTACACCTTC.

The V and J genes are TRBV5-4 and TRBJ2-1, with 8 bases lining up with TRBD2. CDR3 length equals 17 residues. Germline CDR1 and CDR2: SGHNT and YYREEE (reference sequence). Germline trimming cut 0 bases from V and 4 bases from J; bases unmatched to any gene: 9. CDR3 protein: CASSLVPGREAYNEQFF. DNA for the CDR3: TGTGCCAGCAGCTTGGTACCGGGGCGGGAGGCATACAATGAGCAGTTCTTC.

The chain combines TRBV6-4 with TRBJ1-2; D is uncertain. Trimming cost V 2 bases and J 4 bases, with 8 bases left between them. CDR3 length: 13 amino acids. In germline, CDR1 is MRHNA, CDR2 SNTAGT. The CDR3: CASSDGGRYGYTF. Written as DNA, the CDR3 is TGTGCCAGCAGTGACGGAGGACGCTATGGCTACACCTTC.

This rearrangement joins TRBV5-4 to TRBJ1-4, with D perhaps TRBD1 (5 bases). Germline-derived CDR1 and CDR2 are SGHNT and YYREEE (reference sequence). The CDR3 sequence is 13 residues long. V lost 6 bases and J lost 7, with 13 bases in between. As DNA, the CDR3 is TGTGCCAGCACCCACGGGGGGAGTGAAAAACTGTTTTTT. This translates into CASTHGGSEKLFF.

There are a few counts of this clone. The chain couples TRBV5-4 to TRBJ2-6; TRBD1 matches at 7 bases. The CDR3 totals 18 residues. Germline V lookup: CDR1 SGHNT, CDR2 YYREEE (reference sequence). The V segment lost 1 base and the J segment 0 bases; nucleotides outside the gene matches: 7. CDR3 nucleotide sequence: TGTGCCAGCAGCTTGTGGGGGACAGCGCACTCTGGGGCCAACGTCCTGACTTTC. As protein: CASSLWGTAHSGANVLTF.

V gene TRBV18 combines with J gene TRBJ2-5; D is possibly TRBD1 (6 bases). V lost 1 base to trimming and J lost 4 bases, with 10 bases between them. This CDR3 is 14 amino acids long. From germline, CDR1 is KGHSH and CDR2 LQKENI. CDR3 nucleotide sequence: TGTGCCAGCTCACCACGACAGGACGGAGAGACCCAGTACTTC. This gives the protein CASSPRQDGETQYF. The full variable domain, completed using reference TRBV18 and TRBJ2-5, is NAGVMQNPRHLVRRRGQEARLRCSPMKGHSHVYWYRQLPEEGLKFMVYLQKENIIDESGMPKERFSAEFPKEGPSILRIQQVVRGDSAAYFCASSPRQDGETQYFGPGTRLLVL.

The rearrangement joins TRBV7-2 to TRBJ1-6; D might be TRBD1 (6 bases). The CDR3 consists of 17 residues. CDR1 and CDR2 (germline): SGHTA, FQGNSA. Deletions cut 2 bases from V and 9 bases from J, with 20 bases between. The CDR3 bases are TGTGCCAGCAGCTTATATCCCCCAGGCAGGGGCTTTTCACCCCTCCACTTT. Encoded protein: CASSLYPPGRGFSPLHF.